The source of this T cell receptor (beta chain) is a study of early T cells in non-severe SARS-CoV-2 infection. Study overall: Alpha and beta chains were unpaired, from unsorted whole-blood bulk RNA.

In its sample, this clonotype was seen a few times. This CDR3 has 13 residues. The germline V and J ends were trimmed by 4 bases and 7 bases, with 8 bases remaining between them. The germline V gene has CDR1 ENHRY and CDR2 SYGVKD. Each cDNA molecule carried a unique molecular identifier. TCRdb reprocessed the 5' RACE reads via MiXCR and lists one record per CDR3 protein. The repertoire consists of about 81,000 distinct CDR3 sequences, with 6% to 7% occurring once and the leading ten covering roughly 8.1%. Sequencing was carried out using whole blood. The TCR was taken from an adult who was a healthcare worker with PCR-confirmed SARS-CoV-2 infection or an uninfected control (not recorded which). The V and J genes are TRBV10-3 and TRBJ1-6; unclear D gene. The CDR3 loop reads CAISVDQNSPLHF. CDR3 DNA sequence: TGTGCCATCAGTGTCGACCAGAATTCACCCCTCCACTTT.